This passage covers 9 T cell receptor beta chains from one sample sequenced in a study of blood T cell repertoires in COVID-19. Method: immunoSEQ multiplex PCR; TCRdb's copy keeps in-frame clones and lacks some. The sample lists about 200,000 clones; approximately 90% were seen once. Sequencing was carried out using peripheral blood. Receptors were obtained from a middle-aged woman with acute or convalescent COVID-19.

This chain links TRBV6-5 with TRBJ2-5; perhaps TRBD1 as D (6 bases). Germline V gene sequence: CDR1 MNHEY, CDR2 SVGAGI. V lost 2 bases to trimming and J lost 2 bases, with 12 bases between them. This CDR3 is 15 amino acids long. The CDR3 loop reads CASSYLTRGQETQYF. For the CDR3, the DNA is TGTGCCAGCAGTTACCTGACCAGGGGACAAGAGACCCAGTACTTC.

Comments on this clone: A clone one base away is much larger, so this may be a read error. The chain links TRBV11-2 to TRBJ2-4; TRBD1 might be the D (6 bases). CDR1 SGHAT and CDR2 FQNNGV come from the germline V gene. The CDR3 runs 19 residues. V lost 5 bases, J lost 0 bases, and 23 bases lay in between. As DNA, the CDR3 is TGTGCCAGCAGCGCCGGGCCCCCAACAGGGACCTTAGCCAAAAACATTCAGTACTTC. Protein sequence: CASSAGPPTGTLAKNIQYF. Full variable domain (rest looked up from reference TRBV11-2 and TRBJ2-4): EAGVAQSPRYKIIEKRQSVAFWCNPISGHATLYWYQQILGQGPKLLIQFQNNGVVDDSQLPKDRFSAERLKGVDSTLKIQPAKLEDSAVYLCASSAGPPTGTLAKNIQYFGAGTRLSVL.

This chain uses TRBV19 with TRBJ2-7; possibly TRBD1 for D (6 bases). V was clipped by 9 bases and J by 2 bases, with 14 bases between them. The CDR3 covers 13 residues. Germline V lookup: CDR1 LNHDA, CDR2 SQIVND (reference sequence). DNA for the CDR3: TGTGCCAGCAACCGCGGACAGCCCTACGAGCAGTACGTC. As protein: CASNRGQPYEQYV.

The chain carries TRBV9 and TRBJ2-1, with a possible D match to TRBD2 (6 bases). The CDR3 extends over 14 amino acids. Deletions cut 5 bases from V and 3 bases from J, with 12 bases between. Germline V CDR1 and CDR2: SGDLS, YYNGEE. The CDR3 DNA is TGTGCCAGCAGTGCAATGGGGGGCTACAATGAGCAGTTCTTC. It specifies CASSAMGGYNEQFF.

In this sample, this clone turned up once. V usage is TRBV7-8 and J usage is TRBJ1-5; TRBD1 aligns across 7 bases. J gave up 1 base and V 4 bases, and 10 bases lay outside the gene matches. The CDR3 has 17 amino acids. Germline V gene sequence: CDR1 SGHVS, CDR2 FQNEAQ. DNA of the CDR3: TGTGCCAGCAGCTCACAGAACAGGGGATCCAGCAATCAGCCCCAGCATTTT. Translating gives CASSSQNRGSSNQPQHF.

The genes are TRBV2 and TRBJ1-2; the match to TRBD1 covers 9 bases. Looked up from germline, CDR1 is SNHLY and CDR2 is FYNNEI. The CDR3 has 13 amino acids. J gave up 8 bases and V 6 bases, and 7 bases lay outside the gene matches. The DNA of the CDR3 is TGTGCCAGCAGGGTACAGGGGGCGCGAGGCTACACCTTC. Translation: CASRVQGARGYTF.

V usage is TRBV7-9 and J usage is TRBJ2-2, with 8 bases aligning to TRBD2. The V gene's germline CDR1 is SEHNR and CDR2 FQNEAQ (reference sequence). The junction had 10 bases not matched to a gene; V was cut back by 5 bases and J by 5 bases. The CDR3 sequence is 16 residues long. The chain's CDR3 is CASSLGLAQGTGELFF. The CDR3 DNA sequence: TGTGCCAGCAGCCTAGGACTAGCCCAGGGTACCGGGGAGCTGTTTTTT.

CDR3 residues: CATRQGSGTEAFF. CDR3 coding DNA: TGTGCCACCAGGCAGGGGTCGGGGACTGAAGCTTTCTTT. The V and J genes are TRBV24-1 and TRBJ1-1, with D tentatively TRBD1 (6 bases). Looked up from germline, CDR1 is KGHDR and CDR2 is SFDVKD. V lost 7 bases and J 5 bases, leaving 13 bases between the germline ends. This CDR3 has 13 amino acids.

The chain employs TRBV2 and TRBJ2-7; tentatively, D is TRBD1 (5 bases). This CDR3 has 15 amino acids. The germline CDR1 and CDR2 sequences are SNHLY and FYNNEI. The V gene lost 3 bases and the J gene lost 2 bases, with 14 bases spanning the gap. CDR3 coding DNA: TGTGCCAGCAGTGAGCTTGGGGCTGGGACCTACGAGCAGTACGTC. It yields the protein CASSELGAGTYEQYV.